One and the same sample provided the 27 T cell receptor beta chains below, sequenced in a study of cytomegalovirus exposure and HLA in healthy donors. The PCR had 60 Vbeta and 13 Jbeta primers. The repertoire was sequenced with immunoSEQ multiplex PCR; TCRdb's copy has only in-frame clones and lacks some. In the table there are 150,000 to 200,000 clones, about three quarters of which are singletons. The sequenced sample consisted of PBMCs. These TCRs come from a woman under 40 in good health and CMV-seropositive.

The CDR3 region is CASGSRGQGSAVYF. In nucleotides, the CDR3 is TGTGCTAGTGGTTCCCGGGGACAGGGTAGCGCGGTATACTTC. The chain employs TRBV12-5 and TRBJ2-7; TRBD1 aligns across 9 bases. V gave up 4 bases and J gave up 13 bases; unmatched junction bases: 14. The CDR3 contains 14 residues. CDR1 is LGHNT, CDR2 FRNRAP, per germline.

This clone was seen more than once but under ten times. The rearrangement uses TRBV2 and TRBJ1-2; D gene uncertain. Germline CDR1 is SNHLY and CDR2 is FYNNEI. V lost 6 bases, J lost 4 bases, and 18 bases lay in between. The CDR3 spans 15 residues. The CDR3 spells CASRSGVGSPYGYTF. The CDR3 nucleotides are TGTGCCAGCAGGTCCGGAGTCGGCAGCCCCTATGGCTACACCTTC.

The chain employs TRBV6-7 and TRBJ2-5; TRBD2 aligns across 8 bases. TRBV6-7 is reported as an ORF; its role is uncertain. V shed 6 bases, J shed 4 bases, and the junction held 13 bases outside the gene matches. The CDR3 length is 16 residues. The CDR3 here is CASSQLREGKGETQYF. The CDR3 bases are TGTGCCAGCAGCCAACTCCGGGAGGGGAAGGGAGAGACCCAGTACTTC.

V is TRBV6-5 and J is TRBJ2-7; 7 positions agree with TRBD2. This CDR3 comprises 14 residues. Germline lookup yields CDR1 MNHEY and CDR2 SVGAGI. V lost 8 bases and J lost 4; bases outside the gene matches: 11. DNA of the CDR3: TGTGCCAGCCGGAAGTTGCGGGAGAGTTACGAGCAGTACTTC. This sequence encodes CASRKLRESYEQYF.

V usage is TRBV18 and J usage is TRBJ1-1; 8 bases align to TRBD1. This CDR3 comprises 12 residues. The trim removed 8 bases at V and 1 base at J, leaving 0 bases unmatched. Germline-derived CDR1 and CDR2 are KGHSH and LQKENI. In DNA, the CDR3 is TGTGCCAGCGACAGGGGGAACACTGAAGCTTTCTTT. Translated, it gives CASDRGNTEAFF.

The chain joins TRBV30 to TRBJ2-3, with D possibly TRBD1 on 5 matching bases. The germline gives CDR1 GTSNPN, CDR2 SVGIG (reference sequence). V dropped 1 base and J dropped 6 bases, with 11 bases sitting between them. The CDR3 consists of 13 residues. The CDR3 DNA follows: TGTGCCTGGAGTGGGGAACCAGGGGATACGCAGTATTTT. Encoded protein: CAWSGEPGDTQYF. Full variable domain (remainder filled in from reference TRBV30 and TRBJ2-3): SQTIHQWPATLVQPVGSPLSLECTVEGTSNPNLYWYRQAAGRGLQLLFYSVGIGQISSEVPQNLSASRPQDRQFILSSKKLLLSDSGFYLCAWSGEPGDTQYFGPGTRLTVL.

V and J are TRBV30 and TRBJ2-5; possibly TRBD1 for D (5 bases). Germline V gives CDR1 GTSNPN, CDR2 SVGIG (reference sequence). The CDR3 contains 11 residues. Trimming took 5 bases from V and 10 from J, leaving 14 bases between them. The CDR3 spells CAWVTGSSQYF. CDR3 nucleotides: TGTGCCTGGGTCACAGGATCAAGCCAGTACTTC.

V usage is TRBV7-6 and J usage is TRBJ1-1; D call uncertain. The V end lost 5 bases, the J end lost 2 bases, and 9 bases lay between the germline ends. The CDR3 sequence is 13 residues long. Germline loops: CDR1 SGHVS, CDR2 FNYEAQ. In DNA form, the CDR3 reads TGTGCCAGCAGCGCCGACATAAACACTGAAGCTTTCTTT. Its translation: CASSADINTEAFF. Full variable domain (remainder filled in from reference TRBV7-6 and TRBJ1-1): GAGVSQSPRYKVTKRGQDVALRCDPISGHVSLYWYRQALGQGPEFLTYFNYEAQQDKSGLPNDRFSAERPEGSISTLTIQRTEQRDSAMYRCASSADINTEAFFGQGTRLTVV.

This clone appeared a few times. DNA for the CDR3: TGTGCCAGCAGTTCGCCGACCCTAGGCAATCAGCCCCAGCATTTT. This translates into CASSSPTLGNQPQHF. The chain couples TRBV28 to TRBJ1-5, with D hard to call. Looked up from germline, CDR1 is MDHEN and CDR2 is SYDVKM. This CDR3 contains 15 residues. Trimming removed 4 bases from V and 2 bases from J, with 12 bases in between.

This clone was counted between two and nine times. The rearrangement uses TRBV9 and TRBJ2-2; D might be TRBD2 (6 bases). V lost 7 bases to trimming and J lost 6 bases, with 10 bases between them. CDR1 and CDR2 (germline): SGDLS, YYNGEE. CDR3 length: 12 residues. The CDR3 loop reads CASAGGPGELFF. The CDR3, as DNA: TGTGCCAGCGCCGGGGGTCCCGGGGAGCTGTTTTTT.

This CDR3 reads CASSGLAANTGELFF. CDR3 bases: TGTGCCAGCAGTGGACTAGCGGCGAACACCGGGGAGCTGTTTTTT. J is TRBJ2-2 and V is TRBV27; 10 nucleotides match TRBD2. The germline V gene encodes CDR1 MNHEY and CDR2 SMNVEV (reference sequence). The CDR3 totals 15 residues. V gave up 5 bases and J gave up 0 bases; unmatched junction bases: 0.

The chain recombines TRBV7-2 with TRBJ1-2; 7 nucleotides agree with TRBD1. Germline V gene sequence: CDR1 SGHTA, CDR2 FQGNSA. This CDR3 spans 16 amino acids. The V and J ends lost 5 bases and 5 bases, in that order; junction bases with no gene match: 14. As DNA, the CDR3 is TGTGCCAGCAGCCAGGGGACAGCTCAGGCGGGGTATGGCTACACCTTC. Protein sequence: CASSQGTAQAGYGYTF.

This rearrangement joins TRBV14 to TRBJ1-3; D is unresolved. The germline CDR1 and CDR2 sequences are SGHDN and FVKESK. This CDR3 is built from 19 residues. V dropped 5 bases and J dropped 0 bases, with 23 bases sitting between them. The CDR3 here is CASSSTRRAPSPSGNTIYF. CDR3 in DNA: TGTGCCAGCAGCTCCACCCGGAGGGCCCCTTCGCCCTCTGGAAACACCATATATTTT.

The rearrangement uses TRBV5-1 and TRBJ1-1; unclear D gene. The CDR3 totals 12 residues. Germline assignment: CDR1 SGHRS and CDR2 YFSETQ. The V end was cut by 1 base, the J end by 11 bases, with 12 bases between. The CDR3 DNA is TGCGCCAGCAGCTTGACGGGATCCGGCGCTTTCTTT. Protein product: CASSLTGSGAFF.

This clone was observed a few times. The CDR3: CASSPELGGSSGANVLTF. For the CDR3, the DNA is TGTGCCAGCTCACCAGAGTTGGGGGGTAGCTCTGGGGCCAACGTCCTGACTTTC. The chain carries TRBV18 and TRBJ2-6; weak D call: TRBD2 (6 bases). The germline V gene encodes CDR1 KGHSH and CDR2 LQKENI. The CDR3 has 18 residues. V was cut by 2 bases and J by 0 bases, with 14 bases left in between.

The chain employs TRBV5-1 and TRBJ1-1, with 8 bases that match TRBD1. This CDR3 comprises 15 residues. Germline lookup yields CDR1 SGHRS and CDR2 YFSETQ. V was pared by 0 bases and J by 2 bases, with 3 bases of the junction left unmatched. CDR3 amino acids: CASSLVDRDNTEAFF. CDR3 in DNA: TGCGCCAGCAGCTTGGTGGACAGGGACAACACTGAAGCTTTCTTT.

This clone was counted only a few times. The rearrangement joins TRBV6-4 to TRBJ2-1; the match to TRBD2 covers 11 bases. CDR1 is MRHNA, CDR2 SNTAGT, per germline. Germline trimming cut 6 bases from V and 3 bases from J; bases unmatched to any gene: 10. CDR3 length: 17 amino acids. The CDR3 bases are TGTGCCAGCAGCCTAGGGGGTAGCGGGAGGGACTACAATGAGCAGTTCTTC. As protein: CASSLGGSGRDYNEQFF.

The chain links TRBV6-1 to TRBJ2-3; 13 bases line up with TRBD2. The germline V gene has CDR1 MNHNS and CDR2 SASEGT. The CDR3 has 16 residues. The trim removed 4 bases at V and 4 bases at J, leaving 5 bases unmatched. As DNA, the CDR3 is TGTGCCAGCAGTGTAGGACTAGCGGGAGCACCAGATACGCAGTATTTT. It is translated as CASSVGLAGAPDTQYF.

This rearrangement joins TRBV9 to TRBJ1-1, with D unresolved. The length of the CDR3 is 14 residues. From germline, CDR1 is SGDLS and CDR2 YYNGEE. V was shortened by 4 bases and J by 6 bases, with 16 bases between the two germline ends. CDR3 nucleotides: TGTGCCAGCAGCCCTGGGGTCGGGGTTCCTGAAGCTTTCTTT. Encoded protein: CASSPGVGVPEAFF.

This rearrangement joins TRBV28 to TRBJ1-1; D might be TRBD1 (5 bases). The CDR3 covers 14 residues. The germline CDR1 and CDR2 sequences are MDHEN and SYDVKM. V lost 2 bases and J lost 3, with 10 bases in between. In DNA, the CDR3 is TGTGCCAGCAGTTTAACCAGGGCGGACACTGAAGCTTTCTTT. Translated, it gives CASSLTRADTEAFF.

The chain employs TRBV14 and TRBJ2-5; 9 nucleotides match TRBD2. CDR1 and CDR2 (germline): SGHDN, FVKESK. V lost 1 base to trimming and J lost 0 bases; unmatched junction nucleotides: 9. This CDR3 spans 18 amino acids. CDR3 nucleotide sequence: TGTGCCAGCAGCCAAGGCGGGAGGGGGAGCGCGTACCAAGAGACCCAGTACTTC. This encodes CASSQGGRGSAYQETQYF.

The chain joins TRBV30 to TRBJ2-2; TRBD2 agrees at 9 bases. CDR1 GTSNPN and CDR2 SVGIG come from the germline V gene (reference sequence). The V gene end was trimmed by 1 base and the J gene end by 7 bases; junction bases not matched to a gene: 10. This CDR3 is 16 amino acids long. CDR3 sequence: CAWSGPGGRAVGELFF. In DNA, the CDR3 is TGTGCCTGGAGTGGCCCTGGCGGGAGGGCTGTCGGGGAGCTGTTTTTT.

The chain combines TRBV28 with TRBJ1-2, with D perhaps matching TRBD1 (6 bases). Germline CDR1 reads MDHEN; CDR2 reads SYDVKM. This CDR3 spans 15 amino acids. Trimming took 2 bases from V and 4 from J, leaving 14 bases between them. CDR3 amino acids: CASSLPAGAFYGYTF. CDR3 nucleotide sequence: TGTGCCAGCAGTTTACCGGCAGGGGCGTTCTATGGCTACACCTTC.

This chain joins TRBV2 and TRBJ1-2; TRBD1 matches at 11 bases. Germline CDR1 SNHLY, CDR2 FYNNEI. J lost 4 bases, V lost 5 bases, and 6 bases had no gene match. The CDR3 covers 15 residues. CDR3 nucleotide sequence: TGTGCCAGCAGTAAGGGACAGGGGGGGCTCTATGGCTACACCTTC. It codes for CASSKGQGGLYGYTF. Together with reference TRBV2 and TRBJ1-2, the CDR3 gives the full variable domain: EPEVTQTPSHQVTQMGQEVILRCVPISNHLYFYWYRQILGQKVEFLVSFYNNEISEKSEIFDDQFSVERPDGSNFTLKIRSTKLEDSAMYFCASSKGQGGLYGYTFGSGTRLTVV.

V and J are TRBV29-1 and TRBJ1-1; D gene ambiguous. The CDR3 consists of 12 residues. Germline loops: CDR1 SQVTM, CDR2 ANQGSEA. V lost 7 bases and J lost 2, with 11 bases in between. In DNA form, the CDR3 reads TGCAGCGCCGGACTGAAAAACACTGAAGCTTTCTTT. Protein sequence: CSAGLKNTEAFF.

CDR3 sequence reads: CASSYLTGAYGYTF. The CDR3 coding sequence is TGTGCCAGCAGTTACCTGACAGGGGCCTATGGCTACACCTTC. The V gene is TRBV6-5, the J gene TRBJ1-2; 8 bases fit TRBD1. V trimming: 2 bases; J trimming: 4 bases; junction bases outside the gene matches: 3. The length of the CDR3 is 14 residues. Germline CDR1 is MNHEY and CDR2 is SVGAGI.

The CDR3 region is CASSLVGTRGSNEQFF. The DNA of the CDR3 is TGCGCCAGCAGCTTGGTTGGGACTAGAGGGTCCAATGAGCAGTTCTTC. This chain links TRBV5-1 with TRBJ2-1; TRBD2 aligns across 8 bases. CDR1 is SGHRS and CDR2 is YFSETQ in the germline V gene. The CDR3 consists of 16 residues. The ends lost 0 bases at V and 6 bases at J; junction bases unmatched: 8. Using reference TRBV5-1 and TRBJ2-1 for the parts outside the CDR3, the full variable domain is KAGVTQTPRYLIKTRGQQVTLSCSPISGHRSVSWYQQTPGQGLQFLFEYFSETQRNKGNFPGRFSGRQFSNSRSEMNVSTLELGDSALYLCASSLVGTRGSNEQFFGPGTRLTVL.